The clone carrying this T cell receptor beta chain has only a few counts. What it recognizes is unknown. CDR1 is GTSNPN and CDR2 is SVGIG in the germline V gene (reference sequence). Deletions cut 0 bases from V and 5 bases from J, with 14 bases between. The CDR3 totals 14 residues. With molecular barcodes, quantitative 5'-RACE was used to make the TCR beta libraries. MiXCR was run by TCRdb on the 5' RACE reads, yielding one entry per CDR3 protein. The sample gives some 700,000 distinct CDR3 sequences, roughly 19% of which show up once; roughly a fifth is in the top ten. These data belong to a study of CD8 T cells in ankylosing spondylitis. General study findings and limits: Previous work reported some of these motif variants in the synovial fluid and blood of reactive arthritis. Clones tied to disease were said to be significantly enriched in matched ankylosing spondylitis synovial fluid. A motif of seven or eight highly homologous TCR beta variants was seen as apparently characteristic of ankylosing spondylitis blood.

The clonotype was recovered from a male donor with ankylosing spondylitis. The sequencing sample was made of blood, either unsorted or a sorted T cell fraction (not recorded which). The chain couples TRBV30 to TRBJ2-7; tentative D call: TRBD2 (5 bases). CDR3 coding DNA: TGTGCCTGGAGTGTAGCTAGCATCCCCAACGAGCAGTACTTC. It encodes CAWSVASIPNEQYF.